These 11 T cell receptor beta chains came from one sample sequenced in a study of beta chain features in type 1 diabetes. Findings and caveats of the study: Type 1 diabetes patients had TCRB CDR3s that were shorter (moderately but significantly so) in all four CD4+ subsets.

Their recognized antigens are unknown. The investigators reverse transcribed all of the isolated RNA, so they sequenced expressed TCRB transcripts. Profiled with immunoSEQ multiplex PCR; TCRdb holds only in-frame clones, not every one. Found here are some 700,000 clones, around 15% of them singletons; the top ten hold 0.022%. Sequencing input: naive CD4+ T cells from blood. Source of these receptors: a man aged 18 to 35 with type 1 diabetes.

The gene calls are TRBV4-1 and TRBJ1-2, with 11 positions matching TRBD1. This CDR3 has 17 amino acids. V lost 1 base and J lost 4; bases outside the gene matches: 8. Germline values: CDR1 MGHRA, CDR2 YSYEKL. CDR3 protein: CASSQGLTGTGGYGYTF. CDR3 nucleotides: TGCGCCAGCAGCCAAGGCCTTACCGGGACAGGGGGCTATGGCTACACCTTC.

This clone has more than one count but fewer than ten. This chain uses TRBV21-1 with TRBJ2-1; TRBD2, the table's D call, was not compared with the DNA. TRBV21-1 is deemed a pseudogene. This CDR3 region has 11 residues. The CDR3 coding sequence is TGTGCCAGCAGCAAAGTAGAGGTGCAGTTCTTC. Its translation is CASSKVEVQFF.

This sequence joins TRBV19 and TRBJ2-7; TRBD1 matches 9 bases. CDR1 and CDR2 (germline): LNHDA, SQIVND (reference sequence). V shed 10 bases, J shed 4 bases, and the junction held 11 bases outside the gene matches. The CDR3 extends over 14 amino acids. The CDR3 loop is CATQDGTGIYEQYF. In DNA, the CDR3 is TGTGCCACTCAAGATGGGACAGGGATATACGAGCAGTACTTC.

This clone was recorded a few times. The chain recombines TRBV30 with TRBJ1-6; D is ambiguous. CDR3 length: 12 amino acids. V lost 4 bases and J 4 bases, leaving 5 bases between the germline ends. The germline V gene has CDR1 GTSNPN and CDR2 SVGIG (reference sequence). CDR3 nucleotides: TGTGCCTGGAAAGGGTATAATTCACCCCTCCACTTT. It encodes CAWKGYNSPLHF.

The J gene is TRBJ2-7, the V gene TRBV27, with D maybe TRBD2 (6 bases). The CDR3 has 13 residues. Deletions cut 3 bases from V and 3 bases from J, with 9 bases between. Germline-derived CDR1 and CDR2 are MNHEY and SMNVEV (reference sequence). The CDR3 is CASSFDGSYEQYF. CDR3 coding DNA: TGTGCCAGCAGTTTCGACGGGAGCTACGAGCAGTACTTC.

This clone was picked up a small number of times. The same CDR3 arises from other DNA sequences in this sample as well. The chain is built from TRBV10-3 and TRBJ1-1; the D gene is possibly TRBD1 (6 bases). The CDR3 runs to 11 residues. Germline values: CDR1 ENHRY, CDR2 SYGVKD. Trimming took 11 bases from V and 2 from J, leaving 9 bases between them. CDR3 bases: TGTGCCTCCAGGGGCAACACTGAAGCTTTCTTT. The encoded protein is CASRGNTEAFF.

A few counts support this clone. The CDR3 DNA reads TGTGCCAGCAGTTTGATTGGGGCGGAAGATACGCAGTATTTT. This translates into CASSLIGAEDTQYF. V usage is TRBV28 and J usage is TRBJ2-3; D possibly corresponds to TRBD1 (5 bases). V was trimmed by 3 bases and J by 5 bases, leaving 12 bases between them. CDR3 length: 14 amino acids. Germline V CDR1 and CDR2: MDHEN, SYDVKM.

The chain combines TRBV5-1 with TRBJ2-3; 10 nucleotides match TRBD1. V lost 6 bases, J lost 6 bases, and 10 bases stayed unmatched. Germline CDR1 reads SGHRS; CDR2 reads YFSETQ. This CDR3 contains 15 residues. CDR3 nucleotides: TGCGCCAGCATCAACGGACAGGGGGAGTACGATACGCAGTATTTT. This translates into CASINGQGEYDTQYF.

The chain employs TRBV2 and TRBJ2-7; 9 nucleotides align to TRBD1. CDR3 size: 14 residues. Germline V lookup: CDR1 SNHLY, CDR2 FYNNEI. J lost 6 bases, V lost 5 bases, and 8 bases had no gene match. The CDR3 spells CASSPDRGNGEQYF. In nucleotides, the CDR3 is TGTGCCAGCAGTCCGGACAGGGGCAATGGCGAGCAGTACTTC.

This clone was seen only a few times. This chain links TRBV4-1 with TRBJ1-2; D is ambiguous. The CDR3 is 14 residues long. Germline V lookup: CDR1 MGHRA, CDR2 YSYEKL. Trimming pared 4 bases from V and 2 bases from J, leaving 11 bases between. The CDR3: CASSPEWRNYGYTF. CDR3 DNA sequence: TGCGCCAGCAGCCCGGAGTGGCGGAACTATGGCTACACCTTC.

This clone was detected only a few times. The V call is TRBV30, the J call TRBJ1-5, with D perhaps TRBD1 (5 bases). The germline V and J ends were trimmed by 0 bases and 4 bases, with 10 bases remaining between them. The CDR3 totals 14 residues. The V gene's germline CDR1 is GTSNPN and CDR2 SVGIG (reference sequence). The CDR3 nucleotides are TGTGCCTGGAGTGTAGGAAGGGGTAATCAGCCCCAGCATTTT. Its protein is CAWSVGRGNQPQHF.